A selection of T cell receptor beta chains follows, all from one sample in a study of blood T cell repertoires in COVID-19. The data were produced by immunoSEQ multiplex PCR, yet TCRdb's version contains in-frame clones alone and is incomplete. Here the sample spans some 190,000 clones, approximately 80% being singletons. Specimen: peripheral blood. The receptor set was obtained from a man aged 60-69 years with acute or convalescent COVID-19. Each CDR3 is given with its conserved first and last residue. D genes are given only for firm matches. Clone sizes are given selectively: once, few, many, or a class where the clone is expanded.

cdr3_length d_call j_call v_call clone_size cdr3_nt cdr3_aa
13 . TRBJ1-1 TRBV2 once TGTGCCAGCAGTGCCGACACGAACACTGAAGCTTTCTTT CASSADTNTEAFF
14 TRBD1 TRBJ1-1 TRBV4-2 . TGTGCCAGCAGGAAAGACAGGGGGCAAACTGAAGCTTTCTTT CASRKDRGQTEAFF
14 TRBD1 TRBJ1-1 TRBV3-1/TRBV3-2 . TGTGCCAGCAGCCTCTCAGGGGGCGACCCTGGAGCTTTCTTT CASSLSGGDPGAFF
14 . TRBJ1-2 TRBV19 . TGTGCCAGTAGTATAGATCCCAGGGCTGAAGGCTACACCTTC CASSIDPRAEGYTF
15 TRBD2 TRBJ2-7 TRBV4-1 . TGCGCCAGCAGCCCGGGACTAGCGGGATCCTACGAGCAGTACTTC CASSPGLAGSYEQYF
13 . TRBJ2-5 TRBV5-5 . TGTGCCAGCAGCAATGACAGGCAAGAGACCCAGTACTTC CASSNDRQETQYF
15 TRBD2 TRBJ2-5 TRBV7-8 . TGTGCCAGCAGCCGAGGAGCGGGGGGGCGAGAGACCCAGTACTTC CASSRGAGGRETQYF
15 TRBD1 TRBJ1-2 TRBV27 once TGTGCCAGCAGCCCGACCCGGGACAGGGGGCGGGGCTACACCTTC CASSPTRDRGRGYTF
15 . TRBJ1-2 TRBV2 . TGTGCCAGCAGTGTTAGGGAGTCCTCTAACTATGGCTACACCTTC CASSVRESSNYGYTF
14 TRBD2 TRBJ2-3 TRBV30 . TGTGCCTGGAGTCTCGGAGCGGGAGTGGGTACGCAGTATTTT CAWSLGAGVGTQYF
16 TRBD2 TRBJ2-3 TRBV5-1 . TGCGCCAGCAGCTTGGGACTAGCGGGGGGCACAGATACGCAGTATTTT CASSLGLAGGTDTQYF
14 . TRBJ1-1 TRBV9 . TGTGCCAGCAGCGTAATCGCGGGGGGCACTGAAGCTTTCTTT CASSVIAGGTEAFF
15 TRBD2 TRBJ2-1 TRBV6-5 . TGTGCCAGCAGAGTAGCGGGAGGGCCCTTTCAGCAGCAGTTCTTC CASRVAGGPFQQQFF
15 . TRBJ2-4 TRBV29-1 . TGCAGCGTTAGGGGAACGAACCTAGCCAAAAACATTCAGTACTTC CSVRGTNLAKNIQYF
14 . TRBJ2-7 TRBV11-1 . TGTGCCAGCAGCGCCGGACTTACCGCAGGGGTTCTGTACTTC CASSAGLTAGVLYF
12 TRBD1 TRBJ1-1 TRBV6-2/TRBV6-3 . TGTGCCAGCAGTTACTCAAGGGACAGAGCTTTCTTT CASSYSRDRAFF
15 . TRBJ1-3 TRBV28 . TGTGCCAGCAGTTTAGGAGGACAGTCGGGTAACACCATATATTTT CASSLGGQSGNTIYF
14 TRBD2 TRBJ2-1 TRBV28 . TGTGCCAGCAGGGGGGGGAGCGTCAACAATGAGCAGTTCTTC CASRGGSVNNEQFF
17 TRBD2 TRBJ2-2 TRBV19 . TGTGCCAGTAGTATAAGCAACGGGACTAGAAACACCGGGGAGCTGTTTTTT CASSISNGTRNTGELFF
16 TRBD2 TRBJ2-5 TRBV7-9 . TGTGCCAGCAGCAATATAGCGGGGGGGCAGAGGGAGACCCAGTACTTC CASSNIAGGQRETQYF
13 . TRBJ2-5 TRBV4-3 . TGCGCCAGCAGCGCCAATCGGCGGGAGACCCAGTACTTC CASSANRRETQYF
15 TRBD2 TRBJ2-3 TRBV6-5 . TGTGCCAGCAAACCACTAGCGCCAGAGTCAGATACGCAGTATTTT CASKPLAPESDTQYF
15 TRBD2 TRBJ2-1 TRBV5-6 . TGTGCCAGCAGCTTGGGACTAGCGGCCTACAATGAGCAGTTCTTC CASSLGLAAYNEQFF
15 . TRBJ1-1 TRBV13 . TGTGCCAGCAGCCCCCTACTAGGCTTGAACACTGAAGCTTTCTTT CASSPLLGLNTEAFF
12 . TRBJ1-2 TRBV25-1 few TGTGCCAGCAGCGGGGGTTTCTATGGCTACACCTTC CASSGGFYGYTF
14 TRBD1 TRBJ2-7 TRBV5-1 many TGCGCCAGCAGCTGGGCAGGGGGCTCCTACGAGCAGTACTTC CASSWAGGSYEQYF
15 TRBD2 TRBJ2-1 TRBV24-1 . TGTGCCACCAGTGATCCGCGGACTAGCGGACTTGAGCAGTTCTTC CATSDPRTSGLEQFF